This entry describes one T cell receptor (beta chain). The antigen remains unidentified. TCRdb reanalysed the 5' RACE reads using MiXCR and keeps one entry per CDR3 protein. The data hold around 490,000 distinct CDR3 sequences, with approximately 20% observed a single time. This entry belongs to a study of identical twins. V dropped 8 bases and J dropped 1 base, with 5 bases sitting between them. CDR3 size: 12 residues. Study-wide results and limits: Less excess twin sharing appeared in beta out-of-frame sequences.

The sample also formed part of further work on yellow fever vaccine responses in identical twins.

This TCR came from a woman younger than 30 in good health. This chain links TRBV12-3 or TRBV12-4 with TRBJ2-2; D is tentatively TRBD1 or TRBD2 (5 bases each). Material: CD4+ T cells sorted from blood. Here the CDR3 reads CASGGNTGELFF. In DNA, the CDR3 is TGTGCCAGCGGGGGGAACACCGGGGAGCTGTTTTTT.